This T cell receptor beta chain was captured by sequencing in a study of shared clonotypes between healthy human individuals. Trimming cost V 6 bases and J 0 bases; bases outside gene matches: 5. Germline V lookup: CDR1 LNHDA, CDR2 SQIVND (reference sequence). The CDR3 is 16 amino acids. Measured with immunoSEQ multiplex PCR; TCRdb has only the in-frame clones, and not every one. Here the sample spans about 530,000 clones, almost 97% being singletons. Sequenced material: naive CD4+ T cells sorted from blood. Subset reported: CD45RA+ positively selected. The receptor's source is a woman in her 30s in good health. The chain couples TRBV19 to TRBJ1-4; 9 nucleotides align to TRBD1. The CDR3 DNA is TGTGCCAGTAGGGACAGGGGCTCTGCAACTAATGAAAAACTGTTTTTT. It yields the protein CASRDRGSATNEKLFF.